The 20 T cell receptor beta chains below come from one sample, sequenced in a study of shared clonotypes between healthy human individuals. Assay used: immunoSEQ multiplex PCR; TCRdb lists only in-frame clones, some missing. The sample holds about 1,900,000 clones, approximately 94% seen once. Terminally differentiated effector memory CD45RA+ cells were excluded from the naive CD8 cells, which were CD45RO-negative and positively selected for CCR7. The specimen was naive CD8+ T cells sorted from blood. These receptors were taken from a man aged 18 to 30 in good health.

The chain couples TRBV6-1 to TRBJ1-1; 9 nucleotides agree with TRBD1. With V trimmed by 6 bases and J by 7 bases, 9 bases remained unmatched. Germline V gives CDR1 MNHNS, CDR2 SASEGT. The CDR3 loop spans 14 amino acids. Written as DNA, the CDR3 is TGTGCCAGCAGGACGGACAGGGGCTCAGGTGAAGCTTTCTTT. As protein: CASRTDRGSGEAFF.

The V gene is TRBV10-1, the J gene TRBJ2-7, with TRBD2 matching over 8 bases. The ends lost 3 bases at V and 4 bases at J; junction bases unmatched: 17. This CDR3 contains 18 residues. Per germline, CDR1 WNHNN and CDR2 SYGVQD (reference sequence). The CDR3 is CASSDGDYSPSGGYEQYF. The CDR3 coding sequence is TGCGCCAGCAGTGACGGGGACTACAGTCCGTCGGGAGGGTACGAGCAGTACTTC.

This clone has just one count. This chain links TRBV6-5 with TRBJ2-7; TRBD1 matches at 10 bases. In germline, CDR1 is MNHEY, CDR2 SVGAGI. After removal of 0 bases from V and 3 bases from J, the junction contained 5 bases not matched to a gene. There are 16 residues in the CDR3. CDR3 sequence: CASSYSMGQGIYEQYF. The CDR3 DNA reads as TGTGCCAGCAGTTACTCGATGGGACAGGGGATCTACGAGCAGTACTTC.

This clone appeared once. The V and J genes are TRBV5-4 and TRBJ2-5; D call uncertain. Per germline, CDR1 SGHNT and CDR2 YYREEE (reference sequence). Trimming pared 5 bases from V and 4 bases from J, leaving 12 bases between. CDR3 size: 13 residues. The CDR3 DNA reads as TGTGCCAGCAGGGGCGAGGACCTAGAGACCCAGTACTTC. Translating gives CASRGEDLETQYF.

The chain has TRBV30 and TRBJ2-7, with D tentatively TRBD1 (7 bases). The V end lost 4 bases, the J end lost 3 bases, and 16 bases lay between the germline ends. Germline loops: CDR1 GTSNPN, CDR2 SVGIG (reference sequence). The CDR3 has 14 amino acids. This CDR3 reads CAWIPQGGGYEQYF. The CDR3 bases are TGTGCCTGGATCCCCCAGGGGGGCGGCTACGAGCAGTACTTC. Combining the CDR3 with reference TRBV30 and TRBJ2-7 gives the whole variable domain SQTIHQWPATLVQPVGSPLSLECTVEGTSNPNLYWYRQAAGRGLQLLFYSVGIGQISSEVPQNLSASRPQDRQFILSSKKLLLSDSGFYLCAWIPQGGGYEQYFGPGTRLTVT.

The J gene is TRBJ2-2, the V gene TRBV5-1; 13 bases agree with TRBD2. Germline V gene sequence: CDR1 SGHRS, CDR2 YFSETQ. The CDR3 is 17 residues long. After removal of 0 bases from V and 5 bases from J, the junction contained 4 bases not matched to a gene. In DNA form, the CDR3 reads TGCGCCAGCAGCTTGGAACTAGCGGGAGGGCCTACCGGGGAGCTGTTTTTT. This sequence encodes CASSLELAGGPTGELFF. The full variable domain, its missing parts supplied by reference TRBV5-1 and TRBJ2-2, is KAGVTQTPRYLIKTRGQQVTLSCSPISGHRSVSWYQQTPGQGLQFLFEYFSETQRNKGNFPGRFSGRQFSNSRSEMNVSTLELGDSALYLCASSLELAGGPTGELFFGEGSRLTVL.

The V and J genes are TRBV5-1 and TRBJ2-7, with D possibly matching TRBD1 (7 bases). V dropped 4 bases and J dropped 2 bases, with 16 bases sitting between them. Germline CDR1 SGHRS, CDR2 YFSETQ. The CDR3 has 15 amino acids. In DNA, the CDR3 is TGCGCCAGCAGCCTAAGACAGGGAGGTGCCTACGAGCAGTACTTC. It is translated as CASSLRQGGAYEQYF. Filled out from reference TRBV5-1 and TRBJ2-7, the complete variable domain reads KAGVTQTPRYLIKTRGQQVTLSCSPISGHRSVSWYQQTPGQGLQFLFEYFSETQRNKGNFPGRFSGRQFSNSRSEMNVSTLELGDSALYLCASSLRQGGAYEQYFGPGTRLTVT.

The chain combines TRBV5-4 with TRBJ1-1; TRBD1 might be the D (5 bases). From germline, CDR1 is SGHNT and CDR2 YYREEE (reference sequence). Trimming removed 4 bases at V and 7 bases at J, with 11 bases between. This CDR3 is built from 12 residues. CDR3 sequence reads: CASSTGRSEAFF. CDR3 in DNA: TGTGCCAGCAGCACAGGTAGGAGTGAAGCTTTCTTT.

CDR3 in amino acids: CASSPRESGANVLTF. CDR3 DNA sequence: TGTGCCAGCAGCCCGAGGGAGAGTGGGGCCAACGTCCTGACTTTC. The chain has TRBV5-8 and TRBJ2-6; perhaps TRBD2 as D (5 bases). The length of the CDR3 is 15 residues. The germline gives CDR1 SGHTS, CDR2 YDEGEE. Trimming left V 4 bases short and J 3 bases short, with 11 bases between.

The chain joins TRBV6-5 to TRBJ2-3; D call uncertain. Trimming took 4 bases from V and 0 from J, leaving 8 bases between them. Germline V gene sequence: CDR1 MNHEY, CDR2 SVGAGI. This CDR3 is built from 14 residues. For the CDR3, the DNA is TGTGCCAGCAGTTCGCCGTTTAGCACAGATACGCAGTATTTT. Translation: CASSSPFSTDTQYF.

In nucleotides, the CDR3 is TGTGCCAGCAGCTTAACCCTAGCGGGGGGTCTCTCTGGGGCCAACGTCCTGACTTTC. This codes for CASSLTLAGGLSGANVLTF. The rearrangement links TRBV7-3 to TRBJ2-6, with 11 bases aligning to TRBD2. V gave up 0 bases and J gave up 0 bases; unmatched junction bases: 4. The length of the CDR3 is 19 residues. CDR1 and CDR2 (germline): SGHTA, FQGTGA.

Comment on this clone: The sample has other DNA sequences that encode this CDR3 too. This chain joins TRBV7-9 and TRBJ2-1; D uncertain. The germline gives CDR1 SEHNR, CDR2 FQNEAQ (reference sequence). This CDR3 region has 10 residues. Trimming pared 5 bases from V and 10 bases from J, leaving 6 bases between. This CDR3 reads CASSEDEQFF. DNA for the CDR3: TGTGCCAGCAGCGAGGACGAGCAGTTCTTC.

This clone came up once. V usage is TRBV2 and J usage is TRBJ1-1; TRBD1 is a possible D gene (5 bases). The CDR3 consists of 12 residues. Germline V lookup: CDR1 SNHLY, CDR2 FYNNEI. Deletions cut 6 bases from V and 5 bases from J, with 10 bases between. CDR3 nucleotide sequence: TGTGCCAGCAGATGGGGGGATACTGAAGCTTTCTTT. Protein: CASRWGDTEAFF.

This chain joins TRBV7-2 and TRBJ2-7, with D perhaps matching TRBD2 (5 bases). This CDR3 is built from 15 residues. V gave up 3 bases and J gave up 0 bases, with 12 bases separating them. Germline lookup yields CDR1 SGHTA and CDR2 FQGNSA. This CDR3 is CASSLFSDSSYEQYF. CDR3 DNA sequence: TGTGCCAGCAGCTTGTTTAGCGATAGCTCCTACGAGCAGTACTTC.

The gene calls are TRBV5-1 and TRBJ2-2, with 8 bases fitting TRBD1. V gave up 3 bases and J gave up 0 bases; unmatched junction bases: 4. CDR1 and CDR2 from the germline V gene are SGHRS and YFSETQ. The CDR3 is made up of 16 amino acids. CDR3 nucleotide sequence: TGCGCCAGCAGCTCATGGACAGGGACGAACACCGGGGAGCTGTTTTTT. Protein product: CASSSWTGTNTGELFF.

The chain recombines TRBV27 with TRBJ2-1, with 11 bases aligning to TRBD2. CDR3 length equals 16 residues. Germline values: CDR1 MNHEY, CDR2 SMNVEV (reference sequence). The ends lost 7 bases at V and 6 bases at J; junction bases unmatched: 11. CDR3 sequence: CASNEISTSGINEQFF. The CDR3 DNA follows: TGTGCCAGCAACGAGATTTCGACTAGCGGGATCAATGAGCAGTTCTTC.

This clone was recorded a few times. In the same sample, other DNA sequences code for this CDR3. As DNA, the CDR3 is TGTGCCAGCAGCTCAGGGAACCAGCCCCAGCATTTT. Amino acid sequence: CASSSGNQPQHF. The chain is built from TRBV9 and TRBJ1-5, with D maybe TRBD1 (5 bases). The CDR3 has 12 residues. Germline CDR1 reads SGDLS; CDR2 reads YYNGEE. The V gene lost 4 bases and the J gene lost 7 bases, with 9 bases spanning the gap.

The chain has TRBV27 and TRBJ2-7; TRBD2 matches 8 bases. V was pared by 7 bases and J by 1 base, with 12 bases of the junction left unmatched. Germline V gene lookup returns CDR1 MNHEY and CDR2 SMNVEV (reference sequence). CDR3 length equals 16 residues. The CDR3 region is CASKNGAGVGSYEQYF. CDR3 in DNA: TGTGCCAGCAAAAACGGAGCGGGGGTCGGTTCCTACGAGCAGTACTTC.

The gene calls are TRBV5-1 and TRBJ2-7; a weak D match, TRBD2 (5 bases). This CDR3 is built from 13 residues. The V end was cut by 4 bases, the J end by 5 bases, with 13 bases between. Germline V CDR1 and CDR2: SGHRS, YFSETQ. This chain's CDR3 is CASSPAQRNEQYF. Here the CDR3 DNA reads TGCGCCAGCAGCCCGGCCCAGCGGAACGAGCAGTACTTC.

This chain joins TRBV6-1 and TRBJ2-1; D is unclear. The CDR3 totals 11 residues. The V end lost 3 bases, the J end lost 5 bases, and 2 bases lay between the germline ends. The germline gives CDR1 MNHNS, CDR2 SASEGT. The DNA of the CDR3 is TGTGCCAGCAGTGATGACAATGAGCAGTTCTTC. Its translation: CASSDDNEQFF.